This T cell receptor (beta chain) was found in a study of CD8 T cells in ankylosing spondylitis. For TCR beta, libraries came from quantitative 5'-RACE with molecular barcodes. One entry per CDR3 protein, called by TCRdb with MiXCR from the 5' RACE reads. The table shows around 99,000 distinct CDR3 sequences, with about 9.1% occurring only once. In its sample, this clonotype was seen many times. The CDR3 covers 14 residues. In germline, CDR1 is MDHEN, CDR2 SYDVKM. The germline V and J ends were trimmed by 7 bases and 4 bases, with 14 bases remaining between them. The sequenced sample consisted of blood, either unsorted or a sorted T cell fraction (not recorded which). This TCR came from a male donor with ankylosing spondylitis or in good health (not recorded which). The chain carries TRBV28 and TRBJ2-1, with TRBD2 as a possible D gene (5 bases). The CDR3 sequence: CASTRGLAYNEQFF. CDR3 nucleotide sequence: TGTGCCAGCACCCGCGGGCTAGCTTACAATGAGCAGTTCTTC.